This TCR beta chain was sequenced in a study of T cell repertoires in cytomegalovirus infection. TCRdb ran MiXCR on the reads and lists one entry per CDR3 protein. The table has some 440,000 distinct CDR3 sequences, roughly 31% seen once. Study results and limitations: The ex vivo response was dominated by HLA-C-restricted CMV-specific TCR beta clonotypes. Using cumulative public TCR beta family frequency, the authors identified those who carried CMV together with the relevant HLA.

About this clonotype itself: Its antigen is not identified. Its ends do not fully match the called genes, so a read error is possible.

Germline loops: CDR1 LNHDA, CDR2 SQIVND (reference sequence). The CDR3 covers 17 residues. The specimen was PBMCs. The chain employs TRBV19 and TRBJ2-1; 12 bases agree with TRBD2. The clonotype originates from a human donor in good health (CMV status not recorded). Some clones in this sample may be carry-over from other donors' samples. CDR3 coding DNA: TGTGCCAGTAGTGCCCCCGGACTAGCGGGGCGTTACAAGGAGCAGTTCTTC. This translates into CASSAPGLAGRYKEQFF.